This TCR beta chain came from a study of T cells in Graves' hyperthyroidism and ophthalmopathy (dated by TCRdb to between 2017 and 2020). For the study in its entirety: Peripheral blood was sampled at the time of initial diagnosis, prior to any treatment. A discovery cohort of around 98 patients, roughly 40 with Graves' ophthalmopathy and 55 to 60 with stable Graves' hyperthyroidism, was used to find distinguishing TCR V-J signatures. After blood sampling, hyperthyroidism patients were treated with methimazole at a starting dose of 30 mg daily, and ophthalmopathy patients were treated with high-dose intravenous methylprednisolone. An independent validation cohort of around 20 hyperthyroidism patients and some 15 patients who later progressed to ophthalmopathy tested prospective prediction of ophthalmopathy. The study also compared thyroid tissue and blood T-cell repertoires from a handful of Graves' hyperthyroidism patients. The paper describes TCR Vbeta CDR3 sequencing of about 140 peripheral blood samples, made up of some 42 ophthalmopathy patients, around 73 hyperthyroidism patients and about 17 progressor patients. The roughly 99 discovery patients were divided at random into training and test sets in a 7:3 ratio. Beyond this particular receptor, the publication reports: During validation, the model predicted progression to ophthalmopathy a median of about 6.5 months ahead of onset, with approximately 71% sensitivity and 72.22% specificity. Most expanded thyroid clonotypes (frequency above 0.001) were also detected in blood, suggesting blood repertoires may reflect thyroid immune responses. Sample size was not statistically predetermined, and investigators were not blinded to group allocation. A 13 V-J signature model separated ophthalmopathy from stable hyperthyroidism, with about 90% sensitivity and 81% to 83% specificity in cross-validation and 80%/75% in testing.

Moderately to severely active disease, a Clinical Activity Score of at least 3, a NOSPECS grade of at least 4, and a duration under 3 months were present in ophthalmopathy patients. The study excluded patients with uncontrolled infections, other autoimmune diseases, pregnancy or lactation. Diagnoses were established on the basis of clinical symptoms, serum thyroxine and TRAb, thyroid ultrasound, and orbital computed tomography. PBMCs were isolated from 8 to 10 ml of fresh peripheral blood by Ficoll-Paque density gradient centrifugation. Total RNA was extracted using Trizol reagent, and RNA quality was assessed on an Agilent 2100 Bioanalyzer. Compared with germline, V lacks 4 bases and J lacks 8 bases; bases without a gene match: 8. The cysteine opens and the phenylalanine closes a CDR3 of 13 amino acids. Just the 39-base CDR3 DNA is kept, in frame starting at base 1. CDR1 is given as DFQATT and CDR2 as SNEGSKA, both from the germline V gene (reference sequence).

TCR beta CDR3 regions were amplified from RNA transcripts. The TCR CDR3 was subjected to a first round of RT-PCR using the HTBI primer set and the Qiagen OneStep RT-PCR kit. The libraries were constructed in a second round of multiplex PCR and then size-selected and purified. Sequencing of the libraries was done on an Illumina HiSeq2000 using paired-end 100 bp reads. From the authors' description of their analysis: SOAPnuke was used to process the raw data, throwing out any read that contained adapters or uncalled bases, had a mean Phred below 15, or lacked an exact constant-primer or identifier match. COPE v1.2.5 was used to merge high-quality paired reads, and clonotypes were defined as unique nucleotide sequences. MiTCR v1.1 was used to align the clonotypes against IMGT TRBV, TRBD and TRBJ reference segments. The analysis was restricted to V-J combinations with a frequency above 0.0001, which together covered just over 99% of the repertoires. The TCS score was defined as F50 (clonal expansion) divided by E x V (chaos), with BLOSUM62-based TCRdist calculated between CDR3 peptides within each V-J. Welch's t-statistics and random forest reduced roughly 530 V-J features to 10 to 15, which were used in a naive Bayes classifier (R e1071). Starting from the raw public reads, TCRdb applied fastp trimming at Q25, assembled clones with MiXCR and retained in-frame beta chains. Each record represents a unique CDR3 protein, reported with the most common genes and DNA among its rows. In this record, the V and J calls reflect TCRdb's handling and not the investigators' own analysis. The sample yields 530,000 or so distinct CDR3 sequences; around 22% were counted once. The ten largest clones represent 11% of the sample.

Concerning this clonotype itself: Its antigen has not been determined. No much larger clone exists at a distance of one base, and base qualities are not known.

The chain was built from TRBV20-1 and TRBJ1-2, with 9 junctional bases fitting TRBD1. Sequencing input: blood. The TCR was taken from a woman in her 30s with Graves' ophthalmopathy. This receptor has the CDR3 CSATDRGMYGYTF. The DNA sequence reads TGCAGTGCTACGGACAGGGGAATGTACGGCTACACCTTC.